These 23 T cell receptor beta chains were sequenced from one sample in a study of CD8 T cells in ankylosing spondylitis. From the 5' RACE reads, TCRdb called clonotypes with MiXCR, one entry per CDR3 protein. The sample carries 150,000 to 200,000 distinct CDR3 sequences, roughly 10% recorded once. Specimen: blood, either unsorted or a sorted T cell fraction (not recorded which). The origin of the receptors is a male donor with ankylosing spondylitis or in good health (not recorded which).

This clonotype was observed many times. The chain combines TRBV4-1 with TRBJ2-2; TRBD2 agrees at 10 bases. This CDR3 is built from 16 residues. With V trimmed by 4 bases and J by 4 bases, 6 bases remained unmatched. Looked up from germline, CDR1 is MGHRA and CDR2 is YSYEKL. CDR3 sequence: CASSPLAGGPTGELFF. The DNA for the CDR3 is TGCGCCAGCAGCCCATTAGCGGGAGGTCCCACCGGGGAGCTGTTTTTT.

To note about this clonotype: A clone one base away is much larger, so this may be a read error. This chain connects TRBV5-1 to TRBJ2-3; 8 bases are a match to TRBD2. The V segment lost 0 bases and the J segment 11 bases; nucleotides outside the gene matches: 11. CDR1 is SGHRS, CDR2 YFSETQ, per germline. The CDR3 extends over 15 amino acids. CDR3 sequence reads: CASSLAPGLVGGQYF. DNA of the CDR3: TGCGCCAGCAGCTTGGCCCCGGGACTAGTGGGTGGGCAGTATTTT.

The chain combines TRBV3-1 with TRBJ2-3; TRBD2 matches 7 bases. CDR1 and CDR2 (germline): LGHDT, YNNKEL (reference sequence). J was trimmed by 1 base and V by 4 bases; bases with no gene match: 5. The length of the CDR3 is 15 residues. The CDR3 sequence: CASSPREEGTDTQYF. The CDR3 nucleotides are TGTGCCAGCAGCCCTCGGGAGGAAGGCACAGATACGCAGTATTTT.

The chain carries TRBV2 and TRBJ2-1; D gene ambiguous. The germline V gene has CDR1 SNHLY and CDR2 FYNNEI. This CDR3 is built from 15 residues. V was cut by 1 base and J by 5 bases, with 12 bases left in between. CDR3 DNA: TGTGCCAGCAGTGAAGACCTTACCGTTAACAATGAGCAGTTCTTC. This codes for CASSEDLTVNNEQFF.

CDR3 amino acids: CASSLGRGGYGYTF. CDR3 in DNA: TGTGCCAGCAGTTTAGGCAGGGGAGGCTATGGCTACACCTTC. This chain uses TRBV27 with TRBJ1-2; D possibly corresponds to TRBD1 (6 bases). V lost 2 bases and J 4 bases, leaving 11 bases between the germline ends. The CDR3 is 14 residues long. The germline gives CDR1 MNHEY, CDR2 SMNVEV (reference sequence).

This clonotype was seen at least ten times. This chain uses TRBV6-2 or TRBV6-3 with TRBJ2-2; unclear D gene. Trimming cost V 4 bases and J 1 base, with 4 bases left between them. The CDR3 consists of 13 residues. Germline V gene sequence: CDR1 MNHEY, CDR2 SVGEGT. CDR3 loop: CASSFRNTGELFF. CDR3 sequence (DNA): TGTGCCAGCAGTTTCCGGAACACCGGGGAGCTGTTTTTT.

A word on this clonotype: The junction and the germline gene differ at one end; a read error may be behind it. The V and J genes are TRBV6-2 or TRBV6-3 and TRBJ2-1; TRBD2 aligns across 7 bases. Germline values: CDR1 MNHEY, CDR2 SVGEGT. The CDR3 covers 16 residues. In nucleotides, the CDR3 is TGTGCCAGCAGTGACCTCGGGGGGATCTCCTACAGTGAGCAGTTCTTC. Translating gives CASSDLGGISYSEQFF.

The rearrangement links TRBV6-2 or TRBV6-3 to TRBJ2-5, with D perhaps matching TRBD1 (6 bases). CDR3 length: 15 amino acids. Germline V lookup: CDR1 MNHEY, CDR2 SVGEGT. The ends were cut back, 6 bases at V and 4 bases at J, with 18 bases in the middle. The CDR3: CASSEQKTGGETQYF. In DNA, the CDR3 is TGTGCCAGCAGCGAACAAAAGACAGGCGGAGAGACCCAGTACTTC.

In its sample, this clonotype was seen a few times. The genes are TRBV7-9 and TRBJ2-1, with D possibly being TRBD1 (5 bases). CDR3 length equals 13 residues. Germline V CDR1 and CDR2: SEHNR, FQNEAQ (reference sequence). Trimming stripped 3 bases from V and 9 bases from J, with 12 bases between. In nucleotides, the CDR3 is TGTGCCAGCAGCTTCTCGCAGGGCCTTGAGCAGTTCTTC. It encodes CASSFSQGLEQFF.

The sample holds many counts of this clonotype. The genes are TRBV4-3 and TRBJ2-3, with TRBD1 as a possible D gene (5 bases). CDR1 LGHNA and CDR2 YSLEER come from the germline V gene. The CDR3 is 16 amino acids. V lost 0 bases and J lost 0, with 10 bases in between. CDR3 sequence reads: CASSQETDSSTDTQYF. The CDR3 bases are TGCGCCAGCAGCCAAGAGACAGACTCTAGCACAGATACGCAGTATTTT.

This clonotype was observed at least ten times. The chain recombines TRBV5-1 with TRBJ1-1, with no clear D. Germline lookup yields CDR1 SGHRS and CDR2 YFSETQ. Deletions cut 0 bases from V and 3 bases from J, with 6 bases between. This CDR3 comprises 13 residues. The CDR3 sequence: CASSLGSDTEAFF. The CDR3 bases are TGCGCCAGCAGCTTGGGTTCAGACACTGAAGCTTTCTTT.

The sample holds many counts of this clonotype. The genes are TRBV5-1 and TRBJ2-2; 11 bases map to TRBD2. Germline values: CDR1 SGHRS, CDR2 YFSETQ. V gave up 4 bases and J gave up 0 bases; unmatched junction bases: 5. The CDR3 is 17 residues long. The CDR3 DNA sequence: TGCGCCAGCAGCATCCTAGCGGGAGGCGCGAACACCGGGGAGCTGTTTTTT. This codes for CASSILAGGANTGELFF.

This clonotype has only one observation. A single base separates this from a much larger clone, so it may be a read error. The V and J genes are TRBV10-3 and TRBJ2-2; D might be TRBD1 (6 bases). The CDR3 length is 15 residues. CDR1 ENHRY and CDR2 SYGVKD come from the germline V gene. Deletions cut 6 bases from V and 1 base from J, with 12 bases between. The CDR3 DNA sequence: TGTGCCATCAGCACGGGCAGGGGGAACACCGGGGAGCTGTTTTTT. Its translation is CAISTGRGNTGELFF.

The chain uses TRBV7-2 and TRBJ2-3, with 13 bases matching TRBD2. CDR3 size: 14 residues. Germline loops: CDR1 SGHTA, CDR2 FQGNSA. The ends lost 6 bases at V and 7 bases at J; junction bases unmatched: 4. The CDR3 DNA reads as TGTGCCAGCAGACAACTAGCGGGAGGGAATACGCAGTATTTT. Residues: CASRQLAGGNTQYF.

This clonotype showed up many times. The chain recombines TRBV28 with TRBJ1-2, with D possibly matching TRBD1 (5 bases). The CDR3 contains 13 residues. V lost 2 bases, J lost 4 bases, and 8 bases lay in between. Germline V CDR1 and CDR2: MDHEN, SYDVKM. The CDR3 DNA follows: TGTGCCAGCAGTTTACAGGGAGCCTATGGCTACACCTTC. It encodes CASSLQGAYGYTF.

This clonotype was recorded at least ten times. The rearrangement joins TRBV5-1 to TRBJ2-7, with TRBD1 matching 10 bases. This CDR3 is 14 amino acids long. Looked up from germline, CDR1 is SGHRS and CDR2 is YFSETQ. J gave up 4 bases and V 6 bases, and 7 bases lay outside the gene matches. The CDR3 protein is CASNPGQGPYEQYF. The CDR3 region has the DNA TGCGCCAGCAACCCGGGACAGGGGCCGTACGAGCAGTACTTC.

The sample holds a few counts of this clonotype. The chain employs TRBV18 and TRBJ1-1; 8 nucleotides match TRBD1. The germline gives CDR1 KGHSH, CDR2 LQKENI. The CDR3 has 15 amino acids. Germline trimming cut 2 bases from V and 1 base from J; bases unmatched to any gene: 3. Here the CDR3 reads CASSPRQGRNTEAFF. The DNA for the CDR3 is TGTGCCAGCTCACCAAGACAGGGGCGGAACACTGAAGCTTTCTTT.

In this sample, this clonotype turned up a few times. The chain uses TRBV6-1 and TRBJ1-1; perhaps TRBD1 as D (6 bases). There are 13 residues in the CDR3. The V gene lost 6 bases and the J gene lost 1 base, with 9 bases spanning the gap. Germline assignment: CDR1 MNHNS and CDR2 SASEGT. The CDR3 DNA reads TGTGCCAGCAGACCGGGACAGAACACTGAAGCTTTCTTT. The encoded protein is CASRPGQNTEAFF.

This rearrangement joins TRBV20-1 to TRBJ1-1; D ambiguous. CDR3 length equals 13 residues. Trimming took off 6 bases at V and 5 bases at J, with 16 bases between the two ends. CDR1 is DFQATT and CDR2 is SNEGSKA in the germline V gene (reference sequence). DNA for the CDR3: TGCAGTGCCCCTTCCCTTTGGACGACTGAAGCTTTCTTT. The encoded protein is CSAPSLWTTEAFF.

This clonotype was seen at least ten times. V and J are TRBV20-1 and TRBJ2-1; no clear D gene. Germline loops: CDR1 DFQATT, CDR2 SNEGSKA (reference sequence). This CDR3 spans 11 amino acids. Trimming left V 5 bases short and J 6 bases short, with 8 bases between. CDR3 nucleotide sequence: TGCAGTGCTCAAAGGTTCAATGAGCAGTTCTTC. The encoded protein is CSAQRFNEQFF.

The genes are TRBV2 and TRBJ2-1; TRBD2 matches 8 bases. The trim removed 6 bases at V and 10 bases at J, leaving 17 bases unmatched. Germline-derived CDR1 and CDR2 are SNHLY and FYNNEI. This CDR3 comprises 16 residues. The CDR3 coding sequence is TGTGCCAGCAGGACACCGAAGCGGGGGCTACGGGACGAGCAGTTCTTC. Protein sequence: CASRTPKRGLRDEQFF.

A few counts support this clonotype. The chain carries TRBV7-6 and TRBJ2-1; 7 positions match TRBD1. The germline V gene has CDR1 SGHVS and CDR2 FNYEAQ. Germline trimming cut 0 bases from V and 1 base from J; bases unmatched to any gene: 12. CDR3 size: 19 residues. This CDR3 reads CASSLASQTGDGSYNEQFF. Written as DNA, the CDR3 is TGTGCCAGCAGCTTAGCGTCCCAAACAGGGGACGGGTCCTACAATGAGCAGTTCTTC.

CDR3 protein: CASSEGQGPIEAFF. The CDR3 DNA sequence: TGTGCCAGCAGTGAAGGACAGGGGCCAATTGAAGCTTTCTTT. The chain is built from TRBV6-1 and TRBJ1-1, with TRBD1 matching over 8 bases. The length of the CDR3 is 14 residues. The germline V gene encodes CDR1 MNHNS and CDR2 SASEGT. V was clipped by 1 base and J by 7 bases; unmatched bases: 5.